The 11 T cell receptor beta chains listed next were all sequenced from one sample in a study of Graves' ophthalmopathy and Graves' hyperthyroidism. TCR beta CDR3 regions were amplified from RNA transcripts. RT-PCR was first run with HTBI primers, then multiplex PCR in a second round. Each CDR3 protein gets one entry after TCRdb re-called the multiplex PCR reads with MiXCR. The sample includes about 220,000 distinct CDR3 sequences, about 22% of them seen just once. The material sequenced was peripheral blood. These TCRs come from a woman between 45 and 65 years old with Graves' ophthalmopathy.

This clonotype was counted a few times. This chain uses TRBV4-1 with TRBJ1-6; the D gene is possibly TRBD1 (6 bases). Germline-derived CDR1 and CDR2 are MGHRA and YSYEKL. This CDR3 spans 14 amino acids. With 4 bases removed from V and 10 bases from J, the gap between germline ends came to 14 bases. In nucleotides, the CDR3 is TGCGCCAGCAGCCCGGACAGTTTCTACTCACCCCTCCACTTT. It encodes CASSPDSFYSPLHF.

The table lists this clonotype with many counts. V is TRBV7-9 and J is TRBJ1-1; TRBD1 is a possible D gene (5 bases). V shed 8 bases and J shed 1 base, with 14 bases lying between them. CDR3 length: 14 amino acids. The V gene's germline CDR1 is SEHNR and CDR2 FQNEAQ (reference sequence). CDR3 sequence (DNA): TGTGCCAGCGGCCCAGGGTGGGGGAACACTGAAGCTTTCTTT. This codes for CASGPGWGNTEAFF.

The genes are TRBV7-2 and TRBJ2-5, with D unclear. Germline V gene lookup returns CDR1 SGHTA and CDR2 FQGNSA. V dropped 7 bases and J dropped 5 bases, with 23 bases sitting between them. The CDR3 contains 16 residues. CDR3 loop: CASMPLLTKGGETQYF. In DNA form, the CDR3 reads TGTGCCAGCATGCCCCTGCTCACGAAGGGTGGGGAGACCCAGTACTTC.

V usage is TRBV27 and J usage is TRBJ2-7; D ambiguous. This CDR3 has 15 amino acids. Germline CDR1 MNHEY, CDR2 SMNVEV (reference sequence). Deletions cut 7 bases from V and 3 bases from J, with 19 bases between. The CDR3 sequence: CASKLRSTSVYEQYF. CDR3 nucleotide sequence: TGTGCCAGCAAGTTAAGGAGTACGAGTGTCTACGAGCAGTACTTC.

This clonotype appeared once. This sequence joins TRBV28 and TRBJ2-7; 8 nucleotides align to TRBD2. CDR1 and CDR2 from the germline V gene are MDHEN and SYDVKM. V trimming: 5 bases; J trimming: 6 bases; junction bases outside the gene matches: 12. This CDR3 is 15 amino acids long. As DNA, the CDR3 is TGTGCCAGCAGTCGGGGACTAGGCTCCGTCTCCGAGCAGTACTTC. Translation gives CASSRGLGSVSEQYF.

The table lists this clonotype with many counts. The V gene is TRBV3-1, the J gene TRBJ1-6; the match to TRBD1 covers 9 bases. There are 18 residues in the CDR3. Germline lookup yields CDR1 LGHDT and CDR2 YNNKEL (reference sequence). Germline trimming cut 0 bases from V and 5 bases from J; bases unmatched to any gene: 8. DNA for the CDR3: TGTGCCAGCAGCCAAGATCAAGGGACAGGGTGGCATAATTCACCCCTCCACTTT. Amino acid sequence: CASSQDQGTGWHNSPLHF.

This clonotype was detected ten times or more. The chain links TRBV28 to TRBJ2-7, with 8 positions matching TRBD1. The CDR3 spans 14 residues. V was clipped by 6 bases and J by 4 bases; unmatched bases: 8. From germline, CDR1 is MDHEN and CDR2 SYDVKM. CDR3 coding DNA: TGTGCCAGCAGATCCCCCGGGACAGGATACGAGCAGTACTTC. The encoded protein is CASRSPGTGYEQYF.

Ten or more counts support this clonotype. The chain links TRBV11-1 to TRBJ2-7; 11 nucleotides match TRBD2. The V and J ends lost 1 base and 2 bases, in that order; junction bases with no gene match: 7. Germline CDR1 reads SGHAT; CDR2 reads FQDESV (reference sequence). This CDR3 region has 17 residues. CDR3 bases: TGTGCCAGCAGCTTAGGTTCCGGGACTAGCGGTACCTACGAGCAGTACTTC. Protein product: CASSLGSGTSGTYEQYF.

This clonotype was seen ten or more times. This chain links TRBV10-3 with TRBJ2-7; 13 nucleotides agree with TRBD2. V shed 5 bases, J shed 4 bases, and the junction held 8 bases outside the gene matches. The CDR3 sequence is 16 residues long. Germline assignment: CDR1 ENHRY and CDR2 SYGVKD. CDR3 DNA sequence: TGTGCCATCAGTACTAGCGGGAGGGCCTCATTATACGAGCAGTACTTC. This sequence encodes CAISTSGRASLYEQYF.

This chain joins TRBV30 and TRBJ2-7; D unclear. V was shortened by 1 base and J by 0 bases, with 13 bases between the two germline ends. The germline CDR1 and CDR2 sequences are GTSNPN and SVGIG (reference sequence). The CDR3 sequence is 15 residues long. CDR3 region: CAWSGAQESSYEQYF. Here the CDR3 DNA reads TGTGCCTGGAGTGGGGCCCAGGAGAGCTCCTACGAGCAGTACTTC.

This clonotype was seen repeatedly, ten times or more. The chain couples TRBV12-3 or TRBV12-4 to TRBJ2-2, with a tentative D call TRBD1 (6 bases). The CDR3 has 14 residues. V lost 5 bases and J lost 5, with 12 bases in between. Here the CDR3 reads CASSARTETGELFF. The CDR3 bases are TGTGCCAGCAGTGCGCGGACAGAGACCGGGGAGCTGTTTTTT.